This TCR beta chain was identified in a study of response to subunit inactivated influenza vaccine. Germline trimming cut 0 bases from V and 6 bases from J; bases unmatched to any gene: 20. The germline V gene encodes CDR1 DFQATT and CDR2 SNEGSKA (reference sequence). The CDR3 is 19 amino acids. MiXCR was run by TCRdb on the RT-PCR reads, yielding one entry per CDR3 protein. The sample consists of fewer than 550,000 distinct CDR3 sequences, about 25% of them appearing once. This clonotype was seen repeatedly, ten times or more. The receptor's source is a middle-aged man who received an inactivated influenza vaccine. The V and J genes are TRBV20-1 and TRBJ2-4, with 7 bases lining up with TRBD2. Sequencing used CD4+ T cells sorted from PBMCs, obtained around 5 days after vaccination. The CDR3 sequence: CSARDRSVRSRGDPNIQYF. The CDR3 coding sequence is TGCAGTGCTAGAGATAGGAGTGTGCGGTCTCGGGGGGATCCAAACATTCAGTACTTC.